One sample yielded the 7 T cell receptor beta chains listed below, sequenced in a study of blood T cell repertoires in COVID-19. The protocol was immunoSEQ multiplex PCR, while the TCRdb copy is restricted to in-frame clones and leaves out a portion. This table holds fewer than 40,000 clones, 60% to 85% found once. Sequences were obtained from peripheral blood. Receptors were obtained from a man aged 60 to 69 with active COVID-19.

The V and J genes are TRBV4-3 and TRBJ2-1; D perhaps matches TRBD1 (5 bases). CDR1 and CDR2 (germline): LGHNA, YSLEER. The CDR3 has 13 amino acids. V shed 0 bases and J shed 10 bases, with 10 bases lying between them. This CDR3 is CASSQDYDSEQFF. The CDR3, as DNA: TGCGCCAGCAGCCAAGACTATGACAGCGAGCAGTTCTTC.

V gene TRBV3-1 (or the pseudogene TRBV3-2) combines with J gene TRBJ2-1, with 8 bases identical to TRBD1. The trim removed 1 base at V and 8 bases at J, leaving 10 bases unmatched. The CDR3 sequence is 16 residues long. Germline CDR1 reads LGHDT; CDR2 reads YNNKEL (reference sequence). Here the CDR3 reads CASSQGQGTRGDEQFF. The CDR3 DNA sequence: TGTGCCAGCAGCCAAGGACAGGGGACGAGGGGGGATGAGCAGTTCTTC.

The chain has TRBV9 and TRBJ1-4, with D possibly TRBD1 on 5 matching bases. The CDR3 is 14 residues long. V lost 0 bases and J 11 bases, leaving 14 bases between the germline ends. Germline assignment: CDR1 SGDLS and CDR2 YYNGEE. The CDR3 nucleotides are TGTGCCAGCAGCGTAGATGGAGCGGGGACCAAACTGTTTTTT. Protein product: CASSVDGAGTKLFF.

The chain links TRBV11-3 to TRBJ2-7; TRBD2 is a possible D gene (5 bases). Germline-derived CDR1 and CDR2 are SGHNT and YENEEA. This CDR3 comprises 12 residues. V lost 0 bases, J lost 11 bases, and 11 bases lay in between. As DNA, the CDR3 is TGTGCCAGCAGCTTAGATGGGGAGATGGAGTACTTC. Amino acid sequence: CASSLDGEMEYF.

The chain has TRBV6-5 and TRBJ2-3; no clear D. The CDR3 extends over 16 amino acids. Germline V lookup: CDR1 MNHEY, CDR2 SVGAGI. V lost 4 bases, J lost 0 bases, and 14 bases lay in between. CDR3 sequence reads: CASSFLRLDSTDTQYF. CDR3 in DNA: TGTGCCAGCAGTTTCCTGAGACTCGATAGCACAGATACGCAGTATTTT.

The V call is TRBV11-2, the J call TRBJ2-2; 9 nucleotides match TRBD2. This CDR3 comprises 15 residues. The V gene's germline CDR1 is SGHAT and CDR2 FQNNGV. The junction had 9 bases not matched to a gene; V was cut back by 7 bases and J by 6 bases. The CDR3 reads CASTGRLAGPGELFF. The CDR3 nucleotides read TGTGCCAGCACCGGGAGGCTAGCGGGACCCGGGGAGCTGTTTTTT. Combining the CDR3 with reference TRBV11-2 and TRBJ2-2 gives the whole variable domain EAGVAQSPRYKIIEKRQSVAFWCNPISGHATLYWYQQILGQGPKLLIQFQNNGVVDDSQLPKDRFSAERLKGVDSTLKIQPAKLEDSAVYLCASTGRLAGPGELFFGEGSRLTVL.

This clone has just one count. The rearrangement uses TRBV3-1 (or the pseudogene TRBV3-2) and TRBJ1-2; 9 positions match TRBD1. With 3 bases clipped from V and 8 bases from J, the junction kept 7 bases outside the gene matches. Per the germline V gene, CDR1 is LGHDT and CDR2 is YNNKEL (reference sequence). This CDR3 has 14 amino acids. The DNA of the CDR3 is TGTGCCAGCAGCCAGGAGGACAGGGGAAGCGGCTACACCTTC. Amino acids: CASSQEDRGSGYTF.